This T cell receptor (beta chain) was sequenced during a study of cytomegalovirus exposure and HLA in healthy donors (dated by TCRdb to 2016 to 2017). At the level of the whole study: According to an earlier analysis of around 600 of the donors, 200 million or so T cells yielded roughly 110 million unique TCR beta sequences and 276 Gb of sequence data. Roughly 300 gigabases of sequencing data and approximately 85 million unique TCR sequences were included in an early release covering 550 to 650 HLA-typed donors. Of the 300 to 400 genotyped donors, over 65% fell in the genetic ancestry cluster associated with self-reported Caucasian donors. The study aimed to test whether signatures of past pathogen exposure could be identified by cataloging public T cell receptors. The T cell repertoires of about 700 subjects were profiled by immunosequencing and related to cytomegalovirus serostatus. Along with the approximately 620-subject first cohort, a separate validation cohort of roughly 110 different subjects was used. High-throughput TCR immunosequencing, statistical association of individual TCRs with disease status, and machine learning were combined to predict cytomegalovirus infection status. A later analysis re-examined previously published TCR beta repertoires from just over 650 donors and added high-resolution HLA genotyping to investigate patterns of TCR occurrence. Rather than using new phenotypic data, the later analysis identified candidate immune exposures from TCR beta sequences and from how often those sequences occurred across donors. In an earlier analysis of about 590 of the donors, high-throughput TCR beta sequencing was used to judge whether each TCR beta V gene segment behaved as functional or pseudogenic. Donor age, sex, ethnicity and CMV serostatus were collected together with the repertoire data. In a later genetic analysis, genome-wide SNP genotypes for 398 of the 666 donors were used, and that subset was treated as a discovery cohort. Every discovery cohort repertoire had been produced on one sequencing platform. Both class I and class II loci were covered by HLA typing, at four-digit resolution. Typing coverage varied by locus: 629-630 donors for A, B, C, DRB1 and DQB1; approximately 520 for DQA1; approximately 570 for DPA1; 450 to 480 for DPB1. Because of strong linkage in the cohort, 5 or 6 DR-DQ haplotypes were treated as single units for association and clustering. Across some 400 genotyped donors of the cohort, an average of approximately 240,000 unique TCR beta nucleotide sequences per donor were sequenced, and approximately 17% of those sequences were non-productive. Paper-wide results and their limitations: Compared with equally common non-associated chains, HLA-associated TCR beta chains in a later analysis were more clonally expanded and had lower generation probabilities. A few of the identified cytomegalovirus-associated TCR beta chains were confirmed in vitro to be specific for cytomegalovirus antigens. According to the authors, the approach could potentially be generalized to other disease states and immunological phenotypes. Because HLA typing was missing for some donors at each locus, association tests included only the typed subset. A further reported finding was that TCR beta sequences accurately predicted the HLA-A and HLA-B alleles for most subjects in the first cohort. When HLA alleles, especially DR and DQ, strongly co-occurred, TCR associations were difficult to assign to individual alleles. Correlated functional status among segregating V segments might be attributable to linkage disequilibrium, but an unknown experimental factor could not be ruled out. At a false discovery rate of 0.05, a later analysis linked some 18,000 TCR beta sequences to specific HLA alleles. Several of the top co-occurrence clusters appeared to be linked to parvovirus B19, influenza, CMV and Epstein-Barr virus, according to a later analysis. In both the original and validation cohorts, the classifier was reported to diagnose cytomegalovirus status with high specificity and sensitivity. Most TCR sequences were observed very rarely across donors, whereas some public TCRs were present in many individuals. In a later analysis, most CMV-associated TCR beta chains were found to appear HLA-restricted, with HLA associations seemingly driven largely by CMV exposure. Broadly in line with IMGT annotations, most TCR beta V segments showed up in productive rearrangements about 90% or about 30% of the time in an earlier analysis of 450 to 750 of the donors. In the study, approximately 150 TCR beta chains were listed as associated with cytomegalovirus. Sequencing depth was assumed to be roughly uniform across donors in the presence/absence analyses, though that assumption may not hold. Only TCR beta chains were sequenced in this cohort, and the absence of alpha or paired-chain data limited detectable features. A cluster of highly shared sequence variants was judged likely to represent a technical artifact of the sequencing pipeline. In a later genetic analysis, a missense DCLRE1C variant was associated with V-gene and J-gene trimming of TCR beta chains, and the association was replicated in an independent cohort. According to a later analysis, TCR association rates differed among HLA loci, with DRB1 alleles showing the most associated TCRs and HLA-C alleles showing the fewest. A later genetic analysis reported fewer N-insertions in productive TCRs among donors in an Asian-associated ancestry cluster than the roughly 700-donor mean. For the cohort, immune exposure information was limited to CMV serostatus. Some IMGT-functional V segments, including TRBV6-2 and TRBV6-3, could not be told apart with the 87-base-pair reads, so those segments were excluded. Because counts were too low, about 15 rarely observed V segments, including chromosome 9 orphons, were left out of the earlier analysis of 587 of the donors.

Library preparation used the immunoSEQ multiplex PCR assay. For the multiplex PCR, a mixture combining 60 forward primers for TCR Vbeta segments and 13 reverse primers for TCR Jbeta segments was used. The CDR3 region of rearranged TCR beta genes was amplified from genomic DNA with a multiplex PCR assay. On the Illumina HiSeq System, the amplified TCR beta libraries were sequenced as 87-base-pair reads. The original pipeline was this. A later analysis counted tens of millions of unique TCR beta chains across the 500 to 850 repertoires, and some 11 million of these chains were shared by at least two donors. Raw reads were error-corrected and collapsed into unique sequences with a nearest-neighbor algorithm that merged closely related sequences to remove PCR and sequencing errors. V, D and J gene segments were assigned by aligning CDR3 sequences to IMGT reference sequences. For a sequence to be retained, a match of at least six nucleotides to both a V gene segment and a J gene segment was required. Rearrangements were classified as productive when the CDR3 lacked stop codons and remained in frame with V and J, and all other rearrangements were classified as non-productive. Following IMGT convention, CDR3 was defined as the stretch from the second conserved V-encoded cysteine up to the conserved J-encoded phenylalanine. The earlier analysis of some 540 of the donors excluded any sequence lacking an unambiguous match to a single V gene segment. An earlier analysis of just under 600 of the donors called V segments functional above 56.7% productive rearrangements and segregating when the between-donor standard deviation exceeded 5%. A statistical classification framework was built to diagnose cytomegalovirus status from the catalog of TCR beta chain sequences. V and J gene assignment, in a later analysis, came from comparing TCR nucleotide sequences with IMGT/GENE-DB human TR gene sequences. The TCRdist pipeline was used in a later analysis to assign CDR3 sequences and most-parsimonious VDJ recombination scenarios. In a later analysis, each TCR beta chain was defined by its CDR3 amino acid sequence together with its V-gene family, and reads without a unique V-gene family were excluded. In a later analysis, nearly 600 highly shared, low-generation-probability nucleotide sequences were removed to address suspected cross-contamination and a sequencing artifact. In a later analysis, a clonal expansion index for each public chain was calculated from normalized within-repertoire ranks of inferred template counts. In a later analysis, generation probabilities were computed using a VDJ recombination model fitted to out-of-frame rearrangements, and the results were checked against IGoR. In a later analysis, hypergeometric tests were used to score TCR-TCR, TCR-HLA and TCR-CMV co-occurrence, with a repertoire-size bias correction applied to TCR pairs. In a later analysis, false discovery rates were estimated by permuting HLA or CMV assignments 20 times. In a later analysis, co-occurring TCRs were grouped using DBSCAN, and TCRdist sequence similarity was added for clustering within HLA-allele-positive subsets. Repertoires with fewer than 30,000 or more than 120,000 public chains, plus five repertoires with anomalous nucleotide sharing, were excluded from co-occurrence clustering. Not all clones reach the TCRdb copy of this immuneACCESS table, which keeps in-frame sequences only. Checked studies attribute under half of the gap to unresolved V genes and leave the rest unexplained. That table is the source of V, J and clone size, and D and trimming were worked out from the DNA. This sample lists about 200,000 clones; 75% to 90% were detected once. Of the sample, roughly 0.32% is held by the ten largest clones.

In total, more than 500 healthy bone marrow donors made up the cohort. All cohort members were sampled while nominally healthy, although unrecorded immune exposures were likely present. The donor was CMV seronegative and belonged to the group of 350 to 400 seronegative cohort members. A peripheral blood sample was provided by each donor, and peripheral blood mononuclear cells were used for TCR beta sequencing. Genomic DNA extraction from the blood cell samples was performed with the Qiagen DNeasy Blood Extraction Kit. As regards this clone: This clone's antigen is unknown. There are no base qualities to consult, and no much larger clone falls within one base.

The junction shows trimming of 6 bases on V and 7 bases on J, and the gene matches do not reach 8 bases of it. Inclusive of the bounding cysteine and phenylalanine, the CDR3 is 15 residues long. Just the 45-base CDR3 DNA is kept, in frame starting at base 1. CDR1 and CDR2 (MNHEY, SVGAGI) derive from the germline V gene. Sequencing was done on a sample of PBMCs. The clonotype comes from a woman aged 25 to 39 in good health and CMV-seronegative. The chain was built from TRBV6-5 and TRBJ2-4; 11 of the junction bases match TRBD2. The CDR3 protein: CASSRLAGLANIQYF. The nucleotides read TGTGCCAGCAGCCGACTAGCGGGACTAGCGAACATTCAGTACTTC.